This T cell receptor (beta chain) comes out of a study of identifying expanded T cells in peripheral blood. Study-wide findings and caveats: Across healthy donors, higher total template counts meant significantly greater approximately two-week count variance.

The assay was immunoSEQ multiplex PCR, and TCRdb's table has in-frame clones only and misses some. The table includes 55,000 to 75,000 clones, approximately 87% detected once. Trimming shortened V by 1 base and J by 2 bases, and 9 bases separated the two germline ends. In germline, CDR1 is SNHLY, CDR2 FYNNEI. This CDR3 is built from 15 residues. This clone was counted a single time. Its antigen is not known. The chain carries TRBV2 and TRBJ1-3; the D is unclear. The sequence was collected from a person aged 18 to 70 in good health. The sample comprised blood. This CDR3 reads CASSEGVTTGNTIYF. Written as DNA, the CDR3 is TGTGCCAGCAGTGAAGGGGTGACCACTGGAAACACCATATATTTT.